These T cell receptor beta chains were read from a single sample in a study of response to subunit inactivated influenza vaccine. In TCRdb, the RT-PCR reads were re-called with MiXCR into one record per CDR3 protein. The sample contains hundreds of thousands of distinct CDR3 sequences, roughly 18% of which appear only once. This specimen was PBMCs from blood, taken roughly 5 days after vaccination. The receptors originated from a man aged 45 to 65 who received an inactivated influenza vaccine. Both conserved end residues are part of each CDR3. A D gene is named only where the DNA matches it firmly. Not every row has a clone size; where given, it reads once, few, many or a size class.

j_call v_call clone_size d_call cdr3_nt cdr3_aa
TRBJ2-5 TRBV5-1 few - TGCGCCAGCAGCTACTCACAGGGTCAAGAGACCCAGTACTTC CASSYSQGQETQYF
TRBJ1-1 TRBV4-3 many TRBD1 TGCGCCAGCAGCCAAGGGGCAGGGGGATGGACTGAAGCTTTCTTT CASSQGAGGWTEAFF
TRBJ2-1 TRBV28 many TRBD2 TGTGCCAGCAGCTCAGCGGGAGGAACCTACAATGAGCAGTTCTTC CASSSAGGTYNEQFF
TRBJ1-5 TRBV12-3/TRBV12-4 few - TGTGCCAGCAGTACCCGGAGTGGGAATAGCAATCAGCCCCAGCATTTT CASSTRSGNSNQPQHF
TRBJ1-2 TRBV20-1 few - TGCAGTGCTAGACTAGGCAACTATGGCTACACCTTC CSARLGNYGYTF
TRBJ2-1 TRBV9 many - TGTGCCAGCAGCGTAGCCCCCGGAAATGAGCAGTTCTTC CASSVAPGNEQFF
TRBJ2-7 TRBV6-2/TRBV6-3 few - TGTGCCAGCAGTTACGGGTTTGGGTCATTCGGCTTTGACGAGCAGTACTTC CASSYGFGSFGFDEQYF
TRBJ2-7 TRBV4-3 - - TGCGCCAGCAGCCAAGATATAGGTGATGCCTACGAGCAGTACTTC CASSQDIGDAYEQYF
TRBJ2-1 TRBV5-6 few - TGTGCCAGCAGCCAAATGTCCCAGCATGAGCAGTTCTTC CASSQMSQHEQFF
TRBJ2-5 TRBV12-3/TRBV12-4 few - TGTGCCAGCAGTTCAAACGTGTTGGATCAAGAGACCCAGTACTTC CASSSNVLDQETQYF
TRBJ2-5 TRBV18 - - TGTGCCAGCTCCACCGATGTAGGAAAAGAGACCCAGTACTTC CASSTDVGKETQYF
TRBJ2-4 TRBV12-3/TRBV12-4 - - TGTGCCAGCAGTTTGGGGGTTCTAGCCAAAAACATTCAGTACTTC CASSLGVLAKNIQYF
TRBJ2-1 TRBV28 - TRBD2 TGTGCCAGCATGAGGACTAGCGGTTACAATGAGCAGTTCTTC CASMRTSGYNEQFF
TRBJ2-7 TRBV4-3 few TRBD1 TGCGCCAGCAGCCAAGATCCGACAGGGGGCTGGTACGAGCAGTACTTC CASSQDPTGGWYEQYF
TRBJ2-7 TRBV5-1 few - TGCGCCAGCAGCTTGCGAATAACCTCCTACGAGCAGTACTTC CASSLRITSYEQYF
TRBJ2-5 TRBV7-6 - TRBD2 TGTGCCAGCAGCTTAGCCGGGGGGGACCAAGAGACCCAGTACTTC CASSLAGGDQETQYF
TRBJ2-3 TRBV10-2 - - TGCGCCAGCAGGGATCGGGACCGAAGGGCAGATACGCAGTATTTT CASRDRDRRADTQYF
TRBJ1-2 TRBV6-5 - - TGTGCCAGCAGTTACGAATGGCAGTCTTACTATGGCTACACCTTC CASSYEWQSYYGYTF
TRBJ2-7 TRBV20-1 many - TGCAGTGCTAGTGCCCCCTCGTACGAGCAGTACTTC CSASAPSYEQYF
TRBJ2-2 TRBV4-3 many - TGCGCCAGCAGCCAAGTGGAGAACACCGGGGAGCTGTTTTTT CASSQVENTGELFF
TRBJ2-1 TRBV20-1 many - TGCAGTGCTAGACCCGGGAGCTCCGGGGGCGATGAGCAGTTCTTC CSARPGSSGGDEQFF
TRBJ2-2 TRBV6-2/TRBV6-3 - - TGTGCCAGCAGTTCGCTGGGGGAAAACACCGGGGAGCTGTTTTTT CASSSLGENTGELFF
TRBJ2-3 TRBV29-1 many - TGCAGCGCTCCTCCGGTAGCGCGAAGCACAGATACGCAGTATTTT CSAPPVARSTDTQYF
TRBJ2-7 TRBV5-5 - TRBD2 TGTGCCAGCAGCTTAATAGCGGGAGTCGAGCAGTACTTC CASSLIAGVEQYF
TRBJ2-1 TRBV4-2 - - TGTGCCAGCAGCCAGGTGACTAGTTATGAGCAGTTCTTC CASSQVTSYEQFF
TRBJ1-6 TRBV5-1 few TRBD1 TGCGCCAGCAGCTTGGAGGCAGGGGGGAATTCACCCCTCCACTTT CASSLEAGGNSPLHF
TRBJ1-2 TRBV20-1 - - TGCAGTGCTTCAGGGGAGGTTGGCTACACCTTC CSASGEVGYTF
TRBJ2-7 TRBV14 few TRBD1 TGTGCCAGCAGCCACTTGAGACAGGGTCTTTACGAGCAGTACTTC CASSHLRQGLYEQYF
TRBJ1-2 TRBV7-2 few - TGTGCCAGCAGTCTTCACACAGGAGCTAACTATGGCTACACCTTC CASSLHTGANYGYTF
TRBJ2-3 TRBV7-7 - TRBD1 TGTGCCAGCAGCCTGGGATCTGTAAGGCCTAGGGGGCGCATTTCGAGCACAGATACGCAGTATTTT CASSLGSVRPRGRISSTDTQYF
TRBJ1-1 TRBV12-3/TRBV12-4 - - TGTGCCAGCAGTTTAGTCTCCGGAGTGAACACTGAAGCTTTCTTT CASSLVSGVNTEAFF
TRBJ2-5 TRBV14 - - TGTGCCAGCAGCCATTCGCCGGTTCTCGAGACCCAGTACTTC CASSHSPVLETQYF
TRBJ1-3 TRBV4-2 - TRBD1 TGTGCCAGCAGCCCCCACCACGGGACAGACCAATTTGGAAACACCATATATTTT CASSPHHGTDQFGNTIYF
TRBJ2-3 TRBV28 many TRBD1 TGTGCCAGCAGTTTGACAGGGTATCTCTTCACAGATACGCAGTATTTT CASSLTGYLFTDTQYF
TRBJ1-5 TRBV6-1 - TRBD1 TGTGCCAGCAGTGAAAATTACGGACAGGGACTTTATCAGCCCCAGCATTTT CASSENYGQGLYQPQHF
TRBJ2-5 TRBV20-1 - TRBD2 TGCAGTGAAGTGGCTAGCGGGCTAGAGACCCAGTACTTC CSEVASGLETQYF
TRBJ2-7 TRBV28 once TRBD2 TGTGCCAGCAGCGAGTGGGGACTAGCGACCTACGAGCAGTACTTC CASSEWGLATYEQYF
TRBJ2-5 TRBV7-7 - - TGTGCTAGCACCACGGGGGTCCAAGAGACCCAGTACTTC CASTTGVQETQYF
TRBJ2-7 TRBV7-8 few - TGTGCCAGCAGCTTAGCCCGGTGGAGGGTTAATGCTGGCGAGCAGTACTTC CASSLARWRVNAGEQYF
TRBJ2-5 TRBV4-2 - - TGTGCCAGCAGCCAAGATCGACAGCAAGAGACCCAGTACTTC CASSQDRQQETQYF
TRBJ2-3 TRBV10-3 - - TGTGCCATCAGTGAGTCGTGGAATAGCCGATACGAGACAGATACGCAGTATTTT CAISESWNSRYETDTQYF
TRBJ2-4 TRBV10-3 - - TGTGCCATCAGTGAGTCTGAGAAAAACATTCAGTACTTC CAISESEKNIQYF
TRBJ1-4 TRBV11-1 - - TGTGCCAGCAGCCCCCCTGTCGGTCGGAGACAGAGACTAGCAACTAATGAAAAACTGTTTTTT CASSPPVGRRQRLATNEKLFF
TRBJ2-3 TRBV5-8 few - TGTGCCAGCAGTCAAACTTCCAGCAGGGCAGATACGCAGTATTTT CASSQTSSRADTQYF
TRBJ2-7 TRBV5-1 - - TGCGCCAGCAGCTTGGACGGAATGTACGAGCAGTACTTC CASSLDGMYEQYF
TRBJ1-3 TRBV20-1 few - TGCAGTGCTAGCCCCGGGGCGACGATCTCTGGAAACACCATATATTTT CSASPGATISGNTIYF